This T cell receptor (beta chain) was profiled in a study of blood T cell repertoires in COVID-19. Study as a whole: Both acute and convalescent COVID-19 samples were obtained from the United States, Italy and Spain.

Original processing methods: Counts of nucleated cells, estimated from reference gene primer amplification, were obtained. The repertoire was sequenced with immunoSEQ multiplex PCR; TCRdb's copy has only in-frame clones and lacks some. The DNA was the basis for D and trimming; V, J and clone size are from that table. The data hold roughly 120,000 clones, with 85% observed a single time. V dropped 5 bases and J dropped 4; count of bases not matched to a gene: 6. The CDR3 contains 14 residues. Germline lookup yields CDR1 SGHVS and CDR2 FQNEAQ. Enrolment of Seattle patients took place during active infection, and they were followed longitudinally.

The TCR originated in a woman of 80 years or more with COVID-19, enrolled during active disease. The J gene is TRBJ2-3, the V gene TRBV7-8; 7 bases fit TRBD1. The source material was peripheral blood. CDR3 bases: TGTGCCAGCAGCATCGAGGGGGCGGCAGATACGCAGTATTTT. Protein sequence: CASSIEGAADTQYF.